Following are 23 T cell receptor beta chains from one sample sequenced in a study of blood T cell repertoires in COVID-19. Using immunoSEQ multiplex PCR, the repertoire was profiled, and TCRdb retains in-frame clones only, with some absent. The sample holds more than 400,000 clones, 75% to 90% seen once. The specimen sequenced was PBMCs or T cells enriched from blood (not recorded which). Every receptor here comes from a woman younger than 35 who had recovered from COVID-19.

The genes are TRBV19 and TRBJ1-4, with D possibly TRBD1 on 6 matching bases. The CDR3 has 13 residues. The germline V gene encodes CDR1 LNHDA and CDR2 SQIVND (reference sequence). V was clipped by 7 bases and J by 8 bases, with 14 bases between them. CDR3 residues: CASKEQGWEKLFF. The DNA of the CDR3 is TGTGCCAGTAAGGAACAGGGTTGGGAAAAACTGTTTTTT.

This clone was found once. The rearrangement links TRBV7-3 to TRBJ1-1, with 8 bases lining up with TRBD1. The J segment lost 4 bases and the V segment lost 5 bases, leaving 6 bases of the junction unmatched. The CDR3 is 14 residues long. Germline loops: CDR1 SGHTA, CDR2 FQGTGA. The CDR3 DNA reads TGTGCCAGCAGCCCACAGGGGGACGGCACTGAAGCTTTCTTT. Amino acids: CASSPQGDGTEAFF.

With respect to this clone: Additional DNA sequences in this sample encode the identical CDR3. The chain recombines TRBV5-1 with TRBJ2-5, with 9 nucleotides matching TRBD2. V shed 2 bases, J shed 5 bases, and the junction held 4 bases outside the gene matches. The CDR3 runs 14 residues. The germline V gene has CDR1 SGHRS and CDR2 YFSETQ. This CDR3 reads CASSLGGGEETQYF. CDR3 nucleotides: TGCGCCAGCAGCTTAGGCGGGGGGGAGGAGACCCAGTACTTC. The full variable domain, in which reference TRBV5-1 and TRBJ2-5 provide the parts outside the CDR3, is KAGVTQTPRYLIKTRGQQVTLSCSPISGHRSVSWYQQTPGQGLQFLFEYFSETQRNKGNFPGRFSGRQFSNSRSEMNVSTLELGDSALYLCASSLGGGEETQYFGPGTRLLVL.

The chain has TRBV29-1 and TRBJ1-1; TRBD1 aligns across 7 bases. The CDR3 length is 13 residues. Germline CDR1 is SQVTM and CDR2 is ANQGSEA. Losses at the gene ends were 6 bases for V and 4 bases for J; bases not matched to a gene: 8. The CDR3 DNA sequence: TGCAGCGTAGCCCATTACAGGGGCACTGAAGCTTTCTTT. Its translation: CSVAHYRGTEAFF.

V is TRBV2 and J is TRBJ1-5; 12 bases are shared with TRBD1. The germline V gene has CDR1 SNHLY and CDR2 FYNNEI. This CDR3 has 15 amino acids. V shed 3 bases, J shed 7 bases, and the junction held 4 bases outside the gene matches. The CDR3: CASSEGTGGFQPQHF. As DNA, the CDR3 is TGTGCCAGCAGTGAGGGGACAGGGGGCTTCCAGCCCCAGCATTTT.

There are a few counts of this clone. V and J are TRBV18 and TRBJ2-1; no definite D call. The CDR3 sequence is 14 residues long. Per the germline V gene, CDR1 is KGHSH and CDR2 is LQKENI. Trimming took 3 bases from V and 1 from J, leaving 7 bases between them. The CDR3 protein is CASSPEQSYNEQFF. For the CDR3, the DNA is TGTGCCAGCTCACCTGAACAGTCCTACAATGAGCAGTTCTTC.

This clone was seen a few times. The chain couples TRBV27 to TRBJ2-2; D call uncertain. Trimming took 6 bases from V and 2 from J, leaving 10 bases between them. There are 14 residues in the CDR3. Germline-derived CDR1 and CDR2 are MNHEY and SMNVEV (reference sequence). The CDR3 spells CASSLTFNTGELFF. In DNA form, the CDR3 reads TGTGCCAGCAGCCTGACATTTAACACCGGGGAGCTGTTTTTT.

This chain links TRBV24-1 with TRBJ1-5; 7 bases line up with TRBD1. V lost 5 bases to trimming and J lost 4 bases; unmatched junction nucleotides: 7. Germline assignment: CDR1 KGHDR and CDR2 SFDVKD. The CDR3 runs 15 residues. The CDR3 here is CATSAPGDRNQPQHF. The CDR3 bases are TGTGCCACCAGTGCCCCGGGGGACAGAAATCAGCCCCAGCATTTT.

The chain links TRBV10-3 to TRBJ2-3; 11 bases agree with TRBD2. Unmatched junction bases numbered 1, after V lost 2 bases and J lost 3 bases. The CDR3 consists of 15 residues. Germline V gene sequence: CDR1 ENHRY, CDR2 SYGVKD. This CDR3 is CAISERLAGTDTQYF. CDR3 bases: TGTGCCATCAGTGAGAGACTAGCGGGGACAGATACGCAGTATTTT.

The chain employs TRBV2 and TRBJ2-2; 11 bases agree with TRBD1. Germline V gene sequence: CDR1 SNHLY, CDR2 FYNNEI. V shed 6 bases, J shed 7 bases, and the junction held 7 bases outside the gene matches. The CDR3 totals 15 residues. The CDR3 region has the DNA TGTGCCAGCAGCACGGACAGGGGGCTCGGCGGGGAGCTGTTTTTT. It yields the protein CASSTDRGLGGELFF.

This chain links TRBV18 with TRBJ2-2, with D possibly being TRBD2 (5 bases). V lost 3 bases, J lost 3 bases, and 5 bases lay in between. Germline CDR1 and CDR2: KGHSH and LQKENI. The CDR3 spans 13 residues. CDR3 region: CASSPRDTGELFF. CDR3 sequence (DNA): TGTGCCAGCTCACCGAGGGACACCGGGGAGCTGTTTTTT.

V gene TRBV12-5 combines with J gene TRBJ2-3, with 13 bases fitting TRBD2. The CDR3 has 17 amino acids. Germline V gene data show CDR1 as LGHNT and CDR2 as FRNRAP. With V trimmed by 5 bases and J by 2 bases, 7 bases remained unmatched. CDR3 protein: CASGRTSGGLLTDTQYF. The CDR3 bases are TGTGCTAGTGGTCGGACTAGCGGGGGCCTTCTCACAGATACGCAGTATTTT.

This chain connects TRBV28 to TRBJ2-5, with TRBD2 matching over 7 bases. The junction had 10 bases not matched to a gene; V was cut back by 1 base and J by 5 bases. The length of the CDR3 is 16 residues. Germline V gene lookup returns CDR1 MDHEN and CDR2 SYDVKM. CDR3 nucleotides: TGTGCCAGCAGTTTATCAGTAGCGGGCCTTATGGAGACCCAGTACTTC. The encoded protein is CASSLSVAGLMETQYF.

This clone has only one observation. The chain is built from TRBV2 and TRBJ1-1; 7 nucleotides agree with TRBD1. After removal of 6 bases from V and 2 bases from J, the junction contained 3 bases not matched to a gene. CDR1 is SNHLY, CDR2 FYNNEI, per germline. The CDR3 is 13 residues long. CDR3 DNA: TGTGCCAGCAGGGGGGACAGAAACACTGAAGCTTTCTTT. Protein sequence: CASRGDRNTEAFF.

The V call is TRBV3-1 (or the pseudogene TRBV3-2), the J call TRBJ1-4; the D gene is possibly TRBD1 (5 bases). Trimming removed 4 bases at V and 1 base at J, with 10 bases between. This CDR3 has 15 amino acids. Germline CDR1 and CDR2: LGHDT and YNNKEL (reference sequence). CDR3 sequence (DNA): TGTGCCAGCAGCCGCCAGGGAATAACTAATGAAAAACTGTTTTTT. Amino acid sequence: CASSRQGITNEKLFF.

This clone has just a few counts. The chain is built from TRBV6-5 and TRBJ1-2; TRBD1 might be the D (6 bases). With 1 base removed from V and 4 bases from J, the gap between germline ends came to 10 bases. This CDR3 region has 14 residues. Germline CDR1 is MNHEY and CDR2 is SVGAGI. The chain's CDR3 is CASSYWGPSYGYTF. The DNA for the CDR3 is TGTGCCAGCAGTTACTGGGGGCCGAGCTATGGCTACACCTTC.

This chain connects TRBV5-1 to TRBJ1-1; D perhaps matches TRBD1 (5 bases). CDR3 length: 18 amino acids. CDR1 and CDR2 from the germline V gene are SGHRS and YFSETQ. V was trimmed by 4 bases and J by 2 bases, leaving 24 bases between them. CDR3 residues: CASSPLGTGRATNTEAFF. The CDR3 DNA sequence: TGCGCCAGCAGCCCCCTAGGGACTGGGAGGGCGACTAACACTGAAGCTTTCTTT.

V and J are TRBV28 and TRBJ1-1; weak D call: TRBD1 (5 bases). Per the germline V gene, CDR1 is MDHEN and CDR2 is SYDVKM. The CDR3 contains 12 residues. Trimming pared 8 bases from V and 3 bases from J, leaving 10 bases between. CDR3 coding DNA: TGTGCCAGCCACCTAGGGGACACTGAAGCTTTCTTT. Encoded protein: CASHLGDTEAFF.

This clone was detected a few times. J is TRBJ2-7 and V is TRBV25-1; 10 bases fit TRBD1. Germline V lookup: CDR1 MGHDK, CDR2 SYGVNS. This CDR3 spans 12 amino acids. V lost 9 bases, J lost 3 bases, and 2 bases stayed unmatched. The CDR3 sequence is CASGQGVYEQYF. CDR3 coding DNA: TGTGCCAGTGGACAGGGGGTCTACGAGCAGTACTTC.

Turning to this clone: Other nucleotide sequences in the sample specify the same CDR3. The rearrangement joins TRBV7-9 to TRBJ2-3; D ambiguous. V lost 2 bases and J lost 2, with 8 bases in between. The germline V gene encodes CDR1 SEHNR and CDR2 FQNEAQ (reference sequence). The CDR3 is made up of 14 amino acids. This CDR3 reads CASSLSLSTDTQYF. CDR3 coding DNA: TGTGCCAGCAGCTTATCACTTTCCACAGATACGCAGTATTTT.

The chain joins TRBV19 to TRBJ1-2, with TRBD1 matching over 8 bases. After removal of 5 bases from V and 8 bases from J, the junction contained 10 bases not matched to a gene. Looked up from germline, CDR1 is LNHDA and CDR2 is SQIVND (reference sequence). The CDR3 is made up of 14 amino acids. The DNA of the CDR3 is TGTGCCAGTAGTTCCCGGACAGGGAATGGAGGCTACACCTTC. It translates to CASSSRTGNGGYTF.

The CDR3 sequence: CASSQLTGRAKNIQYF. In DNA form, the CDR3 reads TGTGCCAGCAGCCAACTGACAGGGCGGGCCAAAAACATTCAGTACTTC. The chain carries TRBV14 and TRBJ2-4; 7 bases agree with TRBD1. V lost 2 bases and J lost 1; bases outside the gene matches: 5. Germline V gives CDR1 SGHDN, CDR2 FVKESK. The CDR3 has 16 residues.

V and J are TRBV18 and TRBJ1-1, with 9 bases that match TRBD1. J was trimmed by 1 base and V by 3 bases; bases with no gene match: 6. There are 16 residues in the CDR3. From germline, CDR1 is KGHSH and CDR2 LQKENI. The CDR3 loop is CASSPDRGNWNTEAFF. The CDR3 nucleotides read TGTGCCAGCTCACCGGACAGGGGAAATTGGAACACTGAAGCTTTCTTT.